This section outlines one TCR beta chain sequence together with its context. Its antigen specificity is not known. One base away there is no much larger clone; base qualities are not given. This record belongs to a study of cytomegalovirus exposure and HLA in healthy donors (dated by TCRdb to about 2017). Some background on the complete study: A later analysis indicated that the roughly 130 validation repertoires were generated on the platform also employed for the approximately 690 repertoires of the first cohort. The study aimed to test whether cataloging public T cell receptors could reveal signatures of past pathogen exposure. In addition to the first cohort of roughly 700 subjects, a separate validation cohort of about 120 different subjects was used. High-throughput TCR immunosequencing, statistical association of individual TCRs with disease status, and machine learning were combined to predict cytomegalovirus infection status. General study outcomes and caveats: In the study, around 160 TCR beta chains were listed as associated with cytomegalovirus. In a later analysis, TCRs clustered in the first cohort were found to also tend to co-occur in the roughly 120 validation repertoires, with over 90% of cluster scores above 0. The authors suggested that the approach could potentially be extended to other disease states and immunological phenotypes. The classifier was reported to diagnose cytomegalovirus status with high specificity and sensitivity in both the original and validation cohorts. Three of the identified cytomegalovirus-associated TCR beta chains were confirmed in vitro to be specific for cytomegalovirus antigens. Most TCR sequences were seen in very few donors, while some public TCRs were found in many individuals. A later analysis lacked HLA typing for the validation cohort, so it scored co-occurrence in that cohort across all 120 or so repertoires.

Separate from the approximately 700-subject first cohort, the validation cohort of about 130 subjects was the group to which the donors belonged. Library preparation was by the immunoSEQ multiplex PCR assay. From the authors' description of their analysis: A statistical classification framework was developed to diagnose cytomegalovirus status using the catalog of TCR beta chain sequences. Entries here come from immuneACCESS through TCRdb and include only in-frame sequences with V and J called. Some clones fail to appear in such tables; in the studies checked, an unresolved V gene covers under half of the shortfall, and the cause of the remainder is unknown. V and J calls plus clone size are reproduced from that table; the DNA served to infer D and trimming. The sample table lists 150,000 to 200,000 clones, roughly 96% of them with a count of one. 0.89% of the sample is in the top ten clones. According to the germline V gene, CDR1 reads SGDLS and CDR2 reads YYNGEE. V trim: 3 bases; J trim: 1 base; unmatched bases: 2. The CDR3 goes from the cysteine to the phenylalanine over 14 residues. CDR3 DNA is the only sequence kept; it has 42 bases, read in frame from the first base.

This clonotype originated in a woman under 30 in good health and CMV-seronegative. Sequencing was performed on PBMCs. The rearranged chain carries TRBV9 and TRBJ2-5, with 8 bases matching TRBD2. The DNA is as follows: TGTGCCAGCAGCGCCGGGACTAGCCAAGAGACCCAGTACTTC. Translated, this gives CASSAGTSQETQYF.